The present T cell receptor beta chain was sequenced within a study of CD8 T cells in ankylosing spondylitis. CDR3 length: 16 residues. Trimming pared 3 bases from V and 8 bases from J, leaving 20 bases between. One entry per CDR3 protein results from TCRdb running MiXCR on the 5' RACE reads. The sample yields some 250,000 distinct CDR3 sequences, 20% to 30% seen once. The sample holds a few counts of this clonotype. This sequence was found in a male donor with ankylosing spondylitis or in good health (not recorded which). The chain joins TRBV12-3 or TRBV12-4 to TRBJ2-1; possibly TRBD1 for D (6 bases). The sequencing sample was made of blood, either unsorted or a sorted T cell fraction (not recorded which). In DNA form, the CDR3 reads TGTGCCAGCAGTTTTCGATGGGGGACAAGCAGCGATGAGCAGTTCTTC. Translation gives CASSFRWGTSSDEQFF.